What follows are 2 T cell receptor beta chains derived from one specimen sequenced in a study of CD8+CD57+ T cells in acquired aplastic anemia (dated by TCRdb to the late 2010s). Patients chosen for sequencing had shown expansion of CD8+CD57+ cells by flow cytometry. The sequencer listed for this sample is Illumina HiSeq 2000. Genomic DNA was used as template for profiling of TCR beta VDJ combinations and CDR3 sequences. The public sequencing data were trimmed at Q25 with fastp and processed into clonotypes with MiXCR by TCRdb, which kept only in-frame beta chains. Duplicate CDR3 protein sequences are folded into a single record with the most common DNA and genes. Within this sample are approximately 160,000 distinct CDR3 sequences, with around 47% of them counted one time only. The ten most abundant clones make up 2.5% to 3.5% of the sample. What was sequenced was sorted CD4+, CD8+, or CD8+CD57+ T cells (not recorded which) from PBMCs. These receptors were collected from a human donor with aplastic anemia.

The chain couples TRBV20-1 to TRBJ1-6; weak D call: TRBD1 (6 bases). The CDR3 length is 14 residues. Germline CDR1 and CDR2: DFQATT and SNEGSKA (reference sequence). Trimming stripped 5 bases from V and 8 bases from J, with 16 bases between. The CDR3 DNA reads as TGCAGTGCTTCCAACAGGGTCGGGGATTCACCCCTCCACTTT. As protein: CSASNRVGDSPLHF.

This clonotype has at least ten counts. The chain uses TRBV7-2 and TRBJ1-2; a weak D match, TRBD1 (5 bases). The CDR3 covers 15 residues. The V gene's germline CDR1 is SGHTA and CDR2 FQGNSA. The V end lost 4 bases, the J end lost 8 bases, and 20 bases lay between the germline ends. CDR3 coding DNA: TGTGCCAGCAGCTCCCAGACAGCTTCAGTATGGGGCTACACCTTC. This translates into CASSSQTASVWGYTF.